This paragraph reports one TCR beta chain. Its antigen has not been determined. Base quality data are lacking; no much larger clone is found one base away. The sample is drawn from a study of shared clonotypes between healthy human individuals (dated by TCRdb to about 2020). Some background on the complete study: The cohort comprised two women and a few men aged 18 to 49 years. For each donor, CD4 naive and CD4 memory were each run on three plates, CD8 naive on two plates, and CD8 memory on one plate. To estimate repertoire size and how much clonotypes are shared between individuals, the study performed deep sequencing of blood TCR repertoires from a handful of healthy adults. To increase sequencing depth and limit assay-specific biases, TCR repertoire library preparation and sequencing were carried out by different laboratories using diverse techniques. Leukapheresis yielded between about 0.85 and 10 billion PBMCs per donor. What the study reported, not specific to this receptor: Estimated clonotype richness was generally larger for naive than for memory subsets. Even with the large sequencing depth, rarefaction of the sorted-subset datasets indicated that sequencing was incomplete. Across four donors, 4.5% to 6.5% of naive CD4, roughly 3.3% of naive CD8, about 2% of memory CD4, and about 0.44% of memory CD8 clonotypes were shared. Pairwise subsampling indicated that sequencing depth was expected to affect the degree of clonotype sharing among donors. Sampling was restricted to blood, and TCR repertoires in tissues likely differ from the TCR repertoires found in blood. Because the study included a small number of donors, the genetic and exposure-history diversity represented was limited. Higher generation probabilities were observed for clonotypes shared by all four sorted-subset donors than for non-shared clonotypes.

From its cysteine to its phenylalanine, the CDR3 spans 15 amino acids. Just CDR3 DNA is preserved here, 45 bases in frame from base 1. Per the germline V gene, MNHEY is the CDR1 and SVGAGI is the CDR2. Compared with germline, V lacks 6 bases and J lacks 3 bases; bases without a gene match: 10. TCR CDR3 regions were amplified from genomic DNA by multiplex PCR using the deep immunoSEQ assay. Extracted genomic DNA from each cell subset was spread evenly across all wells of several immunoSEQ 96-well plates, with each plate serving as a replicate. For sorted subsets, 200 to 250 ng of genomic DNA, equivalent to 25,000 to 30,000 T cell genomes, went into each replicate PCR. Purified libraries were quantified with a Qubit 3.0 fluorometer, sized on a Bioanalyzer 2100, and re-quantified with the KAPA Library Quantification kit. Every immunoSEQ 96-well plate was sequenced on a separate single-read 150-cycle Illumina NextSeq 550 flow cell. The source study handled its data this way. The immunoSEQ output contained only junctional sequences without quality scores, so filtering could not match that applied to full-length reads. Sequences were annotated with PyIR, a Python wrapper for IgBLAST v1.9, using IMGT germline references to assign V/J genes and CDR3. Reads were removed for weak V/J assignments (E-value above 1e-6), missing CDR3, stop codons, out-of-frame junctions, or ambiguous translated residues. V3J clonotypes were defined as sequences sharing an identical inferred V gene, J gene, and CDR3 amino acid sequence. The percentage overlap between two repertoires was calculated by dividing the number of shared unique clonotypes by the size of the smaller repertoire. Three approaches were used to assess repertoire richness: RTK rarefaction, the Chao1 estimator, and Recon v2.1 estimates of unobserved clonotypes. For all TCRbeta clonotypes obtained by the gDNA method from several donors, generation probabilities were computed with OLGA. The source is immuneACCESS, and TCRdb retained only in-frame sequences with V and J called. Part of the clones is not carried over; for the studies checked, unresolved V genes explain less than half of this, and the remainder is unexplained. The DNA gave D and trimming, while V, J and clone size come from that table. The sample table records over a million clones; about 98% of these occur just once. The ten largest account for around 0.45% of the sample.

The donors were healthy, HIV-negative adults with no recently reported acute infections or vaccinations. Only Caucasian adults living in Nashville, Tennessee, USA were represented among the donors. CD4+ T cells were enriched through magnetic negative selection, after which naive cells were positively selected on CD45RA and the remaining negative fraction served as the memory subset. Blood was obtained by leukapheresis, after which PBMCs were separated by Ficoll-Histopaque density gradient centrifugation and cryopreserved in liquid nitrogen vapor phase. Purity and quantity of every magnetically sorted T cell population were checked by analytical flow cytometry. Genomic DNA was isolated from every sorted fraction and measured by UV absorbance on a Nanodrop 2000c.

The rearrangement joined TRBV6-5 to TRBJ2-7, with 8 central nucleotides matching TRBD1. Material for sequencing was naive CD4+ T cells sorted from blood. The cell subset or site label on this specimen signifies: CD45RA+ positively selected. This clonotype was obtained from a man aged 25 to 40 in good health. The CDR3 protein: CASRLRDRWDYEQYF. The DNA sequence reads TGTGCCAGCAGACTCCGGGACAGGTGGGACTACGAGCAGTACTTC.